This record looks at one T cell receptor beta chain sequence and its context. Per the authors' pipeline: Estimation of nucleated cell counts relied on the amplification of reference gene primers. This table comes from immunoSEQ multiplex PCR, and its TCRdb copy is limited to in-frame clones, with some not included. The V and J calls and clone size are taken from that table; D and trimming were inferred from the DNA. The top ten hold roughly 1.4% of the sample, which has some 380,000 clones, about 89% seen once. This entry is derived from a study of blood T cell repertoires in COVID-19. Participants spanned ages 18 to 89 years and resided in 20 to 30 US areas. In assigning cohorts, the study relied on participant-reported clinical history. Either two negative PCRs, clearance, or symptom resolution qualified Cohort 3 donors as recovered. The material sequenced was PBMCs or T cells enriched from blood (not recorded which). This TCR was recovered from a man younger than 45 who had recovered from COVID-19.

The CDR3 is CASSNWEGEGETQYF. As DNA, the CDR3 is TGTGCCAGCAGCAATTGGGAGGGCGAAGGGGAGACCCAGTACTTC. The chain is built from TRBV3-1 (or the pseudogene TRBV3-2) and TRBJ2-5; 7 bases are a match to TRBD2. The CDR3 runs to 15 residues. V lost 5 bases, J lost 5 bases, and 11 bases stayed unmatched. Germline-derived CDR1 and CDR2 are LGHDT and YNNKEL (reference sequence).